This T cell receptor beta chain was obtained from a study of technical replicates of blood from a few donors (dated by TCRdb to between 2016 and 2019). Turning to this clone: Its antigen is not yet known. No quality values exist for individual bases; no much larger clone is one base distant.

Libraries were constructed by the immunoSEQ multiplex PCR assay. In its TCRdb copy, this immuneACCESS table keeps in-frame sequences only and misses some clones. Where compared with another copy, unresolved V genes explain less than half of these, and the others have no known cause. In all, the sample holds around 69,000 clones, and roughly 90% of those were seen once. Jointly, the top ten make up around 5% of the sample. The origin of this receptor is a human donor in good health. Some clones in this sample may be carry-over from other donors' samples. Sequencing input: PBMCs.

The CDR3 loop reads CASSQEWQGGNTIYF. The bases are TGCGCCAGCAGCCAAGAGTGGCAGGGGGGAAACACCATATATTTT. The chain links TRBV4-3 with TRBJ1-3, with a tentative D gene TRBD1 over 6 matching bases. According to the germline V gene, CDR1 reads LGHNA and CDR2 reads YSLEER. V is pared back by 0 bases and J by 4 bases, with 10 bases lying between the germline termini. From cysteine to phenylalanine, the CDR3 is 15 amino acids long. Of all the DNA, just the CDR3 is kept, 45 bases in frame from base 1.